Listed here are 11 T cell receptor beta chains from one sample, sequenced in a study of T cell responses to AZD1222 COVID-19 vaccine. This table comes from immunoSEQ multiplex PCR, and its TCRdb copy is limited to in-frame clones, with some not included. This sample has over 140,000 clones, with 85% to 95% found just once. The specimen was peripheral blood, collected 28 days after the second AZD1222 dose. The source is an adult who received the AZD1222 COVID-19 vaccine.

This clone was recorded once. This chain joins TRBV4-3 and TRBJ1-3; no clear D gene. This CDR3 contains 16 residues. V dropped 1 base and J dropped 2 bases, with 12 bases sitting between them. CDR1 LGHNA and CDR2 YSLEER come from the germline V gene. CDR3 amino acids: CASSQGVRTAGNTIYF. The DNA for the CDR3 is TGCGCCAGCAGCCAAGGCGTTCGGACGGCTGGAAACACCATATATTTT.

The chain carries TRBV7-9 and TRBJ1-2, with TRBD1 as a possible D gene (5 bases). This CDR3 is 13 amino acids long. Germline V lookup: CDR1 SEHNR, CDR2 FQNEAQ (reference sequence). V was clipped by 5 bases and J by 8 bases, with 15 bases between them. CDR3 bases: TGTGCCAGCAGCGAGGGAAATCAGGGAGGCTACACCTTC. Amino acid sequence: CASSEGNQGGYTF.

The V call is TRBV11-2, the J call TRBJ2-1; D uncertain. The CDR3 contains 16 residues. With 5 bases removed from V and 3 bases from J, the gap between germline ends came to 17 bases. Germline V gene data show CDR1 as SGHAT and CDR2 as FQNNGV. CDR3 sequence reads: CASSPMLLGFYNEQFF. The CDR3 bases are TGTGCCAGCAGCCCCATGCTGCTAGGCTTCTACAATGAGCAGTTCTTC.

This rearrangement joins TRBV19 to TRBJ1-2, with a possible D match to TRBD1 (5 bases). The CDR3 spans 14 residues. Germline V gene data show CDR1 as LNHDA and CDR2 as SQIVND (reference sequence). The V and J ends lost 3 bases and 6 bases respectively, with 14 bases between them. The CDR3, as DNA: TGTGCCAGTAGTATGGGCAGGGATTTAAATGGCTACACCTTC. Protein product: CASSMGRDLNGYTF. Using reference TRBV19 and TRBJ1-2 for the parts outside the CDR3, the full variable domain is DGGITQSPKYLFRKEGQNVTLSCEQNLNHDAMYWYRQDPGQGLRLIYYSQIVNDFQKGDIAEGYSVSREKKESFPLTVTSAQKNPTAFYLCASSMGRDLNGYTFGSGTRLTVV.

The V and J genes are TRBV7-9 and TRBJ2-2; 7 bases match TRBD2. Losses at the gene ends were 5 bases for V and 1 base for J; bases not matched to a gene: 4. The germline V gene encodes CDR1 SEHNR and CDR2 FQNEAQ (reference sequence). The CDR3 runs 15 residues. CDR3 coding DNA: TGTGCCAGCAGCAGGACTAGGGAGAACACCGGGGAGCTGTTTTTT. Translation gives CASSRTRENTGELFF.

The V gene is TRBV5-1, the J gene TRBJ1-3, with D possibly matching TRBD1 (5 bases). CDR3 length: 14 amino acids. V was trimmed by 1 base and J by 4 bases, leaving 9 bases between them. Germline CDR1 reads SGHRS; CDR2 reads YFSETQ. The CDR3 DNA is TGCGCCAGCAGCTTGTCGGGGGAAGGAAACACCATATATTTT. Amino acid sequence: CASSLSGEGNTIYF.

The chain uses TRBV19 and TRBJ1-2; the D is unclear. This CDR3 is 12 amino acids long. V was cut by 1 base and J by 6 bases, with 6 bases left in between. Germline V lookup: CDR1 LNHDA, CDR2 SQIVND (reference sequence). CDR3: CASSIAGNGYTF. The DNA for the CDR3 is TGTGCCAGTAGTATAGCGGGGAATGGCTACACCTTC.

The chain employs TRBV27 and TRBJ2-7; a possible D gene is TRBD2 (6 bases). The CDR3 consists of 13 residues. Germline values: CDR1 MNHEY, CDR2 SMNVEV (reference sequence). Between the trimmed V and J ends, which lost 6 bases and 3 bases, there was a span of 12 bases. The CDR3 region has the DNA TGTGCCAGCAGGGGGACTCCCGGCTACGAGCAGTACTTC. Its protein product is CASRGTPGYEQYF.

The CDR3 DNA sequence: TGTGCCAGCAGTGCGGACAGGGGGGGTCAGCCCCAGCATTTT. As protein: CASSADRGGQPQHF. The chain is built from TRBV2 and TRBJ1-5, with 10 bases identical to TRBD1. Trimming removed 4 bases from V and 6 bases from J; junction bases left unmatched: 3. CDR3 size: 14 residues. Germline values: CDR1 SNHLY, CDR2 FYNNEI.

This clone was seen a few times. This chain uses TRBV4-2 with TRBJ2-2, with 7 bases that match TRBD1. The V segment lost 6 bases and the J segment 3 bases; nucleotides outside the gene matches: 4. Looked up from germline, CDR1 is LGHNA and CDR2 is YNFKEQ. The CDR3 consists of 14 residues. The CDR3 loop is CASRDRADTGELFF. In DNA, the CDR3 is TGTGCCAGCAGAGACAGGGCGGACACCGGGGAGCTGTTTTTT.

The V call is TRBV28, the J call TRBJ1-5, with D uncertain. Trimming left V 3 bases short and J 1 base short, with 7 bases between. CDR1 and CDR2 (germline): MDHEN, SYDVKM. The CDR3 is made up of 14 amino acids. The CDR3 protein is CASSFSFSNQPQHF. The CDR3, as DNA: TGTGCCAGCAGTTTCAGTTTCAGCAATCAGCCCCAGCATTTT.